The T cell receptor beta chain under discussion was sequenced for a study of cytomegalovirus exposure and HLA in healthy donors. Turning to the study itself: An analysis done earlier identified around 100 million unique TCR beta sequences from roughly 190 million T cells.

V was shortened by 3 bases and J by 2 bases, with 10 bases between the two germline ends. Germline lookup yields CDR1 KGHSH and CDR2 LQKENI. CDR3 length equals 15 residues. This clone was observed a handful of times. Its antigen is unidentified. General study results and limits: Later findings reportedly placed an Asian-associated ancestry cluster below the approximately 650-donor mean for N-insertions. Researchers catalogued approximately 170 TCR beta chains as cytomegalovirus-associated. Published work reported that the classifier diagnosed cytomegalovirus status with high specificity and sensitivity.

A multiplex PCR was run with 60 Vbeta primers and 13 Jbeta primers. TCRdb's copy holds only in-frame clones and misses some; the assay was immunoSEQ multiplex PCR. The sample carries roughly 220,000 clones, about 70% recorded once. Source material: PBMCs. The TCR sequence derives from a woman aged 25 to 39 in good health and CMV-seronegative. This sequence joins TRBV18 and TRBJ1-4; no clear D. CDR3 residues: CASSPSRGTNEKLFF. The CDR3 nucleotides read TGTGCCAGCTCACCGAGTCGAGGGACTAATGAAAAACTGTTTTTT.